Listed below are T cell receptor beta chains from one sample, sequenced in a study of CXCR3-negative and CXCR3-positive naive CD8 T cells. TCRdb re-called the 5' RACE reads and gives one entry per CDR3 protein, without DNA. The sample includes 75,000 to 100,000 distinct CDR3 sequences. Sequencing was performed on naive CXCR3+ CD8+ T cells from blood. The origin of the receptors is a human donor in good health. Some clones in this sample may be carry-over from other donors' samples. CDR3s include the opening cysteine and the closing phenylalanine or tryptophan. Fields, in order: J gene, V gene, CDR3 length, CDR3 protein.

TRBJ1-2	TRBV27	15	CASSTLDTFNYGYTF
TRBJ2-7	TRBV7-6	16	CASSFTREKGSYEQYF
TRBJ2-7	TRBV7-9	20	CASSLWAPGQGIAGVHEQYF
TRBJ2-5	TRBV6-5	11	CASGGAEVQYF
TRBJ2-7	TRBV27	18	CASSLHSGLVPSSYEQYF
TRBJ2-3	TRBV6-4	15	CASSDGTGGTDTQYF
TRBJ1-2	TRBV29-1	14	CSVSSTGAGYGYTF
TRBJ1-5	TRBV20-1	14	CSATAGSGNQPQHF
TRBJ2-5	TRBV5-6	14	CASSLEDSQETQYF
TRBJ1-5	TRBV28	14	CASSPTGMGQPQHF
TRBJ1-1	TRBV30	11	CAWSREGEAFF
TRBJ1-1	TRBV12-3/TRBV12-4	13	CASSLQGRTEAFF
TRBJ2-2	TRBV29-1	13	CSVEKRIPGELFF
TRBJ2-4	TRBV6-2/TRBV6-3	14	CARNLGIGKNIQYF
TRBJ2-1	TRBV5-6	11	CASSSNLQQFF
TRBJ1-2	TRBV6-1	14	CASSERTGGYGYTF
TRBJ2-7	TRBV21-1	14	CASSKARDSYEQYF
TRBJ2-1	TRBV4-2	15	CASSQDGHSGNEQFF
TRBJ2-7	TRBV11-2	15	CASSLRSSGAYEQYF
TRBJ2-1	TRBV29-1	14	CSVPTGSSYNEQFF
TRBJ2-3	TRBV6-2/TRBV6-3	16	CASSYNPAKDTDTQYF
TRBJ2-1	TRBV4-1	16	CASSHGGRGSRVEQFF
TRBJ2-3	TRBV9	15	CASSGWSKASDTQYF
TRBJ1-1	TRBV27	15	CASSKKIGTGTEAFF
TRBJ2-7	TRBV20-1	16	CSASGTSRAGGDEQYF
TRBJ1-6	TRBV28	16	CASSLLMNRENSPLHF
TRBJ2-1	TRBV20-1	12	CSAIGPPGGQFF
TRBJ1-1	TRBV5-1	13	CASSTTGGTEAFF
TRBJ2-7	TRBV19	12	CASQDGYYEQYF
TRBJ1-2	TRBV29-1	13	CSVELRGAHGYTF
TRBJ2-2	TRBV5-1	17	CASSLLGGSPNTGELFF
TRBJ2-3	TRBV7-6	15	CASSLGEGSTDTQYF
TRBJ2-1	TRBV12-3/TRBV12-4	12	CASSSFRDTPFF
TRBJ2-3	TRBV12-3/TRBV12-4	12	CASSRTSGTQYF
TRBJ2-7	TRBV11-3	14	CASSPRDGSYEQYF
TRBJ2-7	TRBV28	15	CASSPRDRAFYEQYF
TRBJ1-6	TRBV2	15	CASTPDLRDNSPLHF
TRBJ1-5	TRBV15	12	CATRGGNQPQHF
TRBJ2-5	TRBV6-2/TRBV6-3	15	CASSSTQGTDETQYF
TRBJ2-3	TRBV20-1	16	CSARDIAISGHTAQYF
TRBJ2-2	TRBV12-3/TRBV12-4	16	CASSPPGLANAGELFF
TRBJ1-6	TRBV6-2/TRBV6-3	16	CASRPLGSSYNSPLHF
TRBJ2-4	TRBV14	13	CASSQDRRNIQYF
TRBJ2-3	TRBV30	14	CAWSWTISTDTQYF
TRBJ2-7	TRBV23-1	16	CASSQRQHGIYYEQYF
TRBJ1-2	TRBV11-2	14	CASSFLIQPYGYTF
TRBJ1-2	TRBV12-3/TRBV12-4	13	CASSLEQDYGYTF
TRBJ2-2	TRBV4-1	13	CASSQGAGGELFF
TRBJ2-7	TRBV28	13	CASSFGTLYEQYF
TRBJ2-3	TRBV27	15	CASSLLWGQSDTQYF
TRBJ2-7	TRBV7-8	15	CASSLASGGHYEQYF
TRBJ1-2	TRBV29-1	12	CSVGNRVDGYTF
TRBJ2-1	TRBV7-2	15	CASSSQGSTYNEQFF
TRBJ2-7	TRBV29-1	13	CSVGRQNSYEQYF